This T cell receptor beta chain was captured in a study of blood T cells in healthy people across ages. For the study at large: About one barcoded TCR beta cDNA was captured per two T cells.

Primers used in a second PCR of roughly 7 to 12 cycles were a sample-barcoded 5' primer and a J-beta primer mix. From the 5' RACE reads, TCRdb called clonotypes with MiXCR, one entry per CDR3 protein. The sample lists around 750,000 distinct CDR3 sequences, about 48% occurring once. The authors drew 7.5 to 10 milliliters of peripheral blood from each donor. The V gene's germline CDR1 is MDHEN and CDR2 SYDVKM. The CDR3 contains 16 residues. The ends lost 4 bases at V and 2 bases at J; junction bases unmatched: 6. The specimen was blood. The chain couples TRBV28 to TRBJ2-5, with 11 bases identical to TRBD2. This receptor was taken from an elderly man in good health. The CDR3 spells CASSSPGLAEQETQYF. The CDR3, as DNA: TGTGCCAGCAGTTCTCCGGGACTAGCGGAACAAGAGACCCAGTACTTC.